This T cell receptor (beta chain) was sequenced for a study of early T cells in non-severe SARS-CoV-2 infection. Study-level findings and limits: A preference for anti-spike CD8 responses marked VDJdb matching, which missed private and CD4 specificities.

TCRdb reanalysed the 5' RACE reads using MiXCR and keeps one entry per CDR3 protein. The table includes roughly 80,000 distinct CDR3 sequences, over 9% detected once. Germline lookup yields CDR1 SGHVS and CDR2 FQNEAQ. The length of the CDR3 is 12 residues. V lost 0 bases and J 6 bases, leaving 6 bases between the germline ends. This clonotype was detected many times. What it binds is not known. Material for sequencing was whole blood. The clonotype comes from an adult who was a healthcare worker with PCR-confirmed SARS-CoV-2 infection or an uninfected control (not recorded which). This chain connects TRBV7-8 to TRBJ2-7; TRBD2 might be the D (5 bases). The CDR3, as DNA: TGTGCCAGCAGCTTAGCAAGCGGCGAGCAGTACTTC. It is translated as CASSLASGEQYF.